Below, 30 T cell receptor beta chains from the same sample are listed, as sequenced in a study of T cell responses to AZD1222 COVID-19 vaccine. Using immunoSEQ multiplex PCR, the repertoire was profiled, and TCRdb retains in-frame clones only, with some absent. The table lists 86,000 or so clones, 90% to 95% of them singletons. This material consisted of peripheral blood, taken 28 days after the second AZD1222 dose. These receptors were collected from an adult who received the AZD1222 COVID-19 vaccine.

The chain employs TRBV3-1 (or the pseudogene TRBV3-2) and TRBJ1-5; D gene ambiguous. The CDR3 runs to 15 residues. Trimming took 1 base from V and 7 from J, leaving 14 bases between them. Germline-derived CDR1 and CDR2 are LGHDT and YNNKEL (reference sequence). The CDR3 nucleotides are TGTGCCAGCAGCCAAGGAGGGCCCCACGAACAGCCCCAGCATTTT. Translated: CASSQGGPHEQPQHF.

The chain uses TRBV30 and TRBJ2-2; 9 bases agree with TRBD1. The CDR3 length is 15 residues. After removal of 3 bases from V and 6 bases from J, the junction contained 8 bases not matched to a gene. Germline V gene data show CDR1 as GTSNPN and CDR2 as SVGIG (reference sequence). In nucleotides, the CDR3 is TGTGCCTGGAGCGCCCGGGACAGGGTGCCCGGGGAGCTGTTTTTT. The encoded protein is CAWSARDRVPGELFF.

The chain uses TRBV19 and TRBJ2-2; D is ambiguous. V was cut by 7 bases and J by 5 bases, with 11 bases left in between. Germline V gene lookup returns CDR1 LNHDA and CDR2 SQIVND (reference sequence). The CDR3 consists of 13 residues. The CDR3 DNA reads as TGTGCCAGTAAGAATATCCCAACCGGGGAGCTGTTTTTT. Its protein is CASKNIPTGELFF.

The rearrangement uses TRBV14 and TRBJ1-3; D gene ambiguous. Germline-derived CDR1 and CDR2 are SGHDN and FVKESK. The CDR3 loop spans 14 amino acids. V gave up 3 bases and J gave up 0 bases, with 6 bases separating them. CDR3 sequence reads: CASSQGTSGNTIYF. In nucleotides, the CDR3 is TGTGCCAGCAGCCAGGGTACCTCTGGAAACACCATATATTTT.

CDR3 in amino acids: CSASEQVNEKLFF. CDR3 sequence (DNA): TGCAGTGCTAGTGAACAGGTCAATGAAAAACTGTTTTTT. V and J are TRBV20-1 and TRBJ1-4; D perhaps matches TRBD1 (5 bases). This CDR3 has 13 residues. CDR1 and CDR2 from the germline V gene are DFQATT and SNEGSKA (reference sequence). V lost 3 bases, J lost 5 bases, and 10 bases lay in between.

This chain links TRBV12-3 or TRBV12-4 with TRBJ1-5; D is possibly TRBD1 (5 bases). CDR3 size: 13 residues. With 3 bases removed from V and 7 bases from J, the gap between germline ends came to 10 bases. CDR3 DNA sequence: TGTGCCAGCAGTTTTTGGGGGAAGCAGCCCCAGCATTTT. Protein sequence: CASSFWGKQPQHF.

The CDR3 loop reads CASRKGQASYEQYF. DNA for the CDR3: TGTGCCAGCCGAAAGGGACAGGCCTCCTACGAGCAGTACTTC. The chain joins TRBV2 to TRBJ2-7, with TRBD1 matching over 8 bases. The CDR3 has 14 amino acids. The V gene's germline CDR1 is SNHLY and CDR2 FYNNEI. Trimming cost V 8 bases and J 0 bases; bases outside gene matches: 6.

This sequence joins TRBV28 and TRBJ1-1; D is unresolved. V was pared by 0 bases and J by 3 bases, with 14 bases between. The CDR3 spans 16 residues. Germline CDR1 reads MDHEN; CDR2 reads SYDVKM. This CDR3 is CASSLWERQSDTEAFF. The CDR3 DNA follows: TGTGCCAGCAGTTTATGGGAGAGGCAGTCGGACACTGAAGCTTTCTTT.

V and J are TRBV7-2 and TRBJ1-2, with a tentative D call TRBD1 (5 bases). This CDR3 spans 14 amino acids. V was shortened by 1 base and J by 5 bases, with 11 bases between the two germline ends. Germline CDR1 SGHTA, CDR2 FQGNSA. The CDR3 loop reads CASSLVGQGYGYTF. Written as DNA, the CDR3 is TGTGCCAGCAGCTTAGTCGGGCAGGGATATGGCTACACCTTC. Full variable domain (rest looked up from reference TRBV7-2 and TRBJ1-2): GAGVSQSPSNKVTEKGKDVELRCDPISGHTALYWYRQSLGQGLEFLIYFQGNSAPDKSGLPSDRFSAERTGGSVSTLTIQRTQQEDSAVYLCASSLVGQGYGYTFGSGTRLTVV.

V gene TRBV5-1 combines with J gene TRBJ1-2; possible D gene TRBD1, 6 bases. Between the trimmed V and J ends, which lost 0 bases and 3 bases, there was a span of 12 bases. Per germline, CDR1 SGHRS and CDR2 YFSETQ. The length of the CDR3 is 15 residues. CDR3 sequence reads: CASSLEQGYDYGYTF. CDR3 coding DNA: TGCGCCAGCAGCTTGGAACAGGGTTATGACTATGGCTACACCTTC.

This sequence joins TRBV30 and TRBJ2-3, with D perhaps being TRBD1 or TRBD2 (5 bases each). CDR1 GTSNPN and CDR2 SVGIG come from the germline V gene (reference sequence). V was pared by 2 bases and J by 2 bases, with 11 bases between. The CDR3 totals 14 residues. The CDR3 sequence: CAWSTGLNTDTQYF. In DNA, the CDR3 is TGTGCCTGGAGTACAGGACTTAACACAGATACGCAGTATTTT.

This clone came up a few times. The V and J genes are TRBV6-1 and TRBJ1-3; no definite D call. CDR1 and CDR2 from the germline V gene are MNHNS and SASEGT. This CDR3 comprises 13 residues. V was clipped by 5 bases and J by 0 bases, with 5 bases between them. This chain's CDR3 is CASSSNSGNTIYF. Written as DNA, the CDR3 is TGTGCCAGCAGTTCCAACTCTGGAAACACCATATATTTT.

This rearrangement joins TRBV12-3 or TRBV12-4 to TRBJ1-5; the match to TRBD1 covers 7 bases. J was trimmed by 7 bases and V by 7 bases; bases with no gene match: 7. The CDR3 sequence is 13 residues long. For the CDR3, the DNA is TGTGCCAGCACCAGGGACAGCCTGCAGCCCCAGCATTTT. It specifies CASTRDSLQPQHF.

The V and J genes are TRBV12-3 or TRBV12-4 and TRBJ1-6, with D perhaps matching TRBD1 (5 bases). V lost 5 bases and J 9 bases, leaving 11 bases between the germline ends. The CDR3 spans 13 residues. CDR3 loop: CASSLTEVSPLHF. The DNA for the CDR3 is TGTGCCAGCAGTCTGACAGAGGTTTCACCCCTCCACTTT.

V and J are TRBV12-3 or TRBV12-4 and TRBJ2-1; D ambiguous. The CDR3 is 12 residues long. V lost 3 bases and J lost 5, with 5 bases in between. The CDR3 protein is CASSFLDNEQFF. CDR3 DNA: TGTGCCAGCAGTTTTTTAGACAATGAGCAGTTCTTC.

The chain recombines TRBV12-3 or TRBV12-4 with TRBJ2-7, with D possibly TRBD2 on 5 matching bases. Trimming took off 4 bases at V and 6 bases at J, with 7 bases between the two ends. The CDR3 is 11 amino acids. This CDR3 is CASSWTGEQYF. CDR3 in DNA: TGTGCCAGCAGTTGGACTGGCGAGCAGTACTTC.

The chain is built from TRBV5-1 and TRBJ2-1; D is undetermined. Germline assignment: CDR1 SGHRS and CDR2 YFSETQ. The CDR3 has 12 residues. The germline V and J ends were trimmed by 1 base and 5 bases, with 4 bases remaining between them. Written as DNA, the CDR3 is TGCGCCAGCAGCTTGTATGACAATGAGCAGTTCTTC. It specifies CASSLYDNEQFF.

V and J are TRBV10-3 and TRBJ2-5, with 12 bases fitting TRBD2. V shed 3 bases and J 0 bases; nucleotides not matched to a gene: 8. This CDR3 is built from 18 residues. Germline loops: CDR1 ENHRY, CDR2 SYGVKD. The chain's CDR3 is CAISDPSGGAAYQETQYF. CDR3 coding DNA: TGTGCCATCAGTGACCCTAGCGGGGGGGCAGCGTACCAAGAGACCCAGTACTTC.

The chain joins TRBV7-3 to TRBJ2-3, with TRBD2 matching over 11 bases. With V trimmed by 1 base and J by 1 base, 4 bases remained unmatched. The CDR3 covers 17 residues. From germline, CDR1 is SGHTA and CDR2 FQGTGA. The CDR3 spells CASSLNGLAGGTDTQYF. In DNA form, the CDR3 reads TGTGCCAGCAGCTTAAATGGACTAGCGGGCGGCACAGATACGCAGTATTTT.

The V call is TRBV19, the J call TRBJ2-1; tentative D call: TRBD1 (5 bases). Germline CDR1 reads LNHDA; CDR2 reads SQIVND (reference sequence). The CDR3 is 13 residues long. Trimming stripped 6 bases from V and 6 bases from J, with 12 bases between. The DNA of the CDR3 is TGTGCCAGTAGCTTGACAGTCCTCAATGAGCAGTTCTTC. This gives the protein CASSLTVLNEQFF. Looking up the rest from reference TRBV19 and TRBJ2-1 gives the full variable domain: DGGITQSPKYLFRKEGQNVTLSCEQNLNHDAMYWYRQDPGQGLRLIYYSQIVNDFQKGDIAEGYSVSREKKESFPLTVTSAQKNPTAFYLCASSLTVLNEQFFGPGTRLTVL.

This clone was found a few times. The chain links TRBV30 to TRBJ2-7; perhaps TRBD2 as D (5 bases). The germline V and J ends were trimmed by 1 base and 2 bases, with 21 bases remaining between them. From germline, CDR1 is GTSNPN and CDR2 SVGIG (reference sequence). The length of the CDR3 is 17 residues. The CDR3 here is CAWSAPPRLSATYEQYF. CDR3 coding DNA: TGTGCCTGGAGTGCTCCCCCCCGGCTTAGCGCGACCTACGAGCAGTACTTC.

V and J are TRBV10-3 and TRBJ2-5; tentatively, D is TRBD2 (5 bases). The CDR3 sequence is 16 residues long. Trimming pared 0 bases from V and 6 bases from J, leaving 17 bases between. CDR1 and CDR2 from the germline V gene are ENHRY and SYGVKD. The CDR3 sequence: CAISESGNWDAKTQYF. The CDR3 DNA is TGTGCCATCAGTGAGTCCGGGAACTGGGATGCAAAGACCCAGTACTTC.

The gene calls are TRBV7-3 and TRBJ2-1; 7 bases are a match to TRBD2. This CDR3 region has 16 residues. The V and J ends lost 0 bases and 0 bases, in that order; junction bases with no gene match: 2. CDR1 and CDR2 (germline): SGHTA, FQGTGA. CDR3 sequence: CASSLTGGSSYNEQFF. CDR3 nucleotides: TGTGCCAGCAGCTTAACGGGCGGGAGCTCCTACAATGAGCAGTTCTTC.

The chain has TRBV7-3 and TRBJ2-2, with D perhaps matching TRBD1 or TRBD2 (6 bases each). The CDR3 spans 14 residues. In germline, CDR1 is SGHTA, CDR2 FQGTGA. Trimming took off 5 bases at V and 6 bases at J, with 13 bases between the two ends. DNA for the CDR3: TGTGCCAGCAGCCCGGGGGCTCGGCCCGGGGAGCTGTTTTTT. This translates into CASSPGARPGELFF.

The chain uses TRBV7-3 and TRBJ2-3; tentative D call: TRBD1 (6 bases). The CDR3 consists of 17 residues. The V gene's germline CDR1 is SGHTA and CDR2 FQGTGA. Trimming cost V 5 bases and J 2 bases, with 20 bases left between them. CDR3 amino acids: CASSPGVGRGITDTQYF. The CDR3 nucleotides read TGTGCCAGCAGCCCTGGGGTGGGCAGGGGAATCACAGATACGCAGTATTTT.

V is TRBV30 and J is TRBJ1-2; D unresolved. V lost 3 bases to trimming and J lost 1 base, with 9 bases between them. The germline CDR1 and CDR2 sequences are GTSNPN and SVGIG (reference sequence). This CDR3 has 13 residues. The CDR3 loop is CAWSLTGNYGYTF. The CDR3 DNA reads TGTGCCTGGAGCCTGACGGGTAACTATGGCTACACCTTC.

The chain carries TRBV4-1 and TRBJ1-4; tentatively, D is TRBD1 (6 bases). Germline-derived CDR1 and CDR2 are MGHRA and YSYEKL. V shed 0 bases and J shed 0 bases, with 11 bases lying between them. CDR3 length equals 17 residues. The CDR3 bases are TGCGCCAGCAGCCAAGATCCGGACAGTGCAACTAATGAAAAACTGTTTTTT. Translated: CASSQDPDSATNEKLFF.

This clone was seen only once. The chain combines TRBV6-5 with TRBJ1-2, with a tentative D call TRBD1 (5 bases). Germline-derived CDR1 and CDR2 are MNHEY and SVGAGI. The CDR3 covers 15 residues. V lost 2 bases and J lost 4, with 14 bases in between. CDR3 bases: TGTGCCAGCAGTTACGGGACTTCAAACCGCTATGGCTACACCTTC. Its translation is CASSYGTSNRYGYTF.

V and J are TRBV7-8 and TRBJ1-2; D is ambiguous. V lost 3 bases, J lost 1 base, and 6 bases lay in between. CDR1 SGHVS and CDR2 FQNEAQ come from the germline V gene. This CDR3 is 13 amino acids long. The DNA for the CDR3 is TGTGCCAGCAGCTTCAGCAATAACTATGGCTACACCTTC. This sequence encodes CASSFSNNYGYTF.

V and J are TRBV24-1 and TRBJ2-7; TRBD1 is a possible D gene (5 bases). Trimming took off 6 bases at V and 7 bases at J, with 21 bases between the two ends. Germline CDR1 reads KGHDR; CDR2 reads SFDVKD. The CDR3 covers 15 residues. The CDR3 coding sequence is TGTGCCACCAGTCCTCCCCCAGGGAATGGGGTGGAGCAGTACTTC. It yields the protein CATSPPPGNGVEQYF.